This TCR beta chain was identified in a study of T cell changes during pregnancy in multiple sclerosis. Profiling relied on immunoSEQ multiplex PCR, and the TCRdb table lists in-frame clones only, not all of them. In the table there are roughly 69,000 clones, 91% of which are singletons. This material consisted of CD4+ T cells from peripheral blood mononuclear cells, taken in the third trimester of pregnancy. The clonotype originates from a female donor in good health, enrolled as a control in a pregnancy study.

The CDR3: CASSPGQGPYNEQFF. The CDR3 bases are TGTGCCAGCAGCCCGGGACAGGGCCCCTACAATGAGCAGTTCTTC. This chain links TRBV7-9 with TRBJ2-1; 9 bases align to TRBD1. Trimming cost V 5 bases and J 2 bases; bases outside gene matches: 4. CDR1 is SEHNR, CDR2 FQNEAQ, per germline (reference sequence). The CDR3 totals 15 residues. Using reference TRBV7-9 and TRBJ2-1 for the parts outside the CDR3, the full variable domain is DTGVSQNPRHKITKRGQNVTFRCDPISEHNRLYWYRQTLGQGPEFLTYFQNEAQLEKSRLLSDRFSAERPKGSFSTLEIQRTEQGDSAMYLCASSPGQGPYNEQFFGPGTRLTVL.